One sample yielded the 25 T cell receptor beta chains listed below, sequenced in a study of cytotoxic CD8 clonotypes in ibrutinib-treated CLL. Libraries were prepared by immunoSEQ multiplex PCR; TCRdb keeps only in-frame clonotypes and omits some of them. The profile covers some 120,000 clones, with roughly 84% appearing a single time and 3.3% taken by the ten largest. The sample here was PBMCs, taken after 24 months of ibrutinib treatment. Receptors originate from a human donor with chronic lymphocytic leukemia.

The gene calls are TRBV19 and TRBJ1-5; D is perhaps TRBD1 (6 bases). The CDR3 is made up of 18 amino acids. Trimming cost V 7 bases and J 5 bases, with 27 bases left between them. Germline V gene sequence: CDR1 LNHDA, CDR2 SQIVND (reference sequence). The CDR3 DNA follows: TGTGCCAGTACCCCGGTGATCGGAGGGACAATCCGAGATCAGCCCCAGCATTTT. Protein sequence: CASTPVIGGTIRDQPQHF.

The rearrangement links TRBV19 to TRBJ1-2; D call uncertain. The CDR3 is 17 residues long. Germline CDR1 and CDR2: LNHDA and SQIVND (reference sequence). Trimming took 2 bases from V and 1 from J, leaving 17 bases between them. In nucleotides, the CDR3 is TGTGCCAGTAGTATAAACTCGGGCAGAAGACTTAACTATGGCTACACCTTC. This gives the protein CASSINSGRRLNYGYTF.

The CDR3 DNA is TGCGCCAGCAGCCAAGATTTAGTATATGGGCTAGGTGAAAAACTGTTTTTT. Amino acids: CASSQDLVYGLGEKLFF. This chain uses TRBV4-1 with TRBJ1-4; D call uncertain. This CDR3 spans 17 amino acids. Germline CDR1 is MGHRA and CDR2 is YSYEKL. V was pared by 0 bases and J by 7 bases, with 18 bases between.

This clone was seen once. V usage is TRBV2 and J usage is TRBJ1-4; no definite D call. Trimming shortened V by 2 bases and J by 0 bases, and 7 bases separated the two germline ends. Germline values: CDR1 SNHLY, CDR2 FYNNEI. The CDR3 consists of 15 residues. CDR3: CASSEITTTNEKLFF. CDR3 coding DNA: TGTGCCAGCAGTGAAATCACAACAACTAATGAAAAACTGTTTTTT.

This rearrangement joins TRBV6-1 to TRBJ1-6; no clear D. V was clipped by 7 bases and J by 9 bases, with 13 bases between them. The CDR3 runs 13 residues. Germline CDR1 is MNHNS and CDR2 is SASEGT. The DNA of the CDR3 is TGTGCCAGCATCGAGGGCGCGAGTTCACCCCTCCACTTT. Translating it yields CASIEGASSPLHF.

The genes are TRBV9 and TRBJ1-5; 7 nucleotides line up with TRBD1. Germline V gene data show CDR1 as SGDLS and CDR2 as YYNGEE. This CDR3 is 15 amino acids long. V trimming: 4 bases; J trimming: 4 bases; junction bases outside the gene matches: 8. The CDR3 loop reads CASSPDRDGNQPQHF. The CDR3 DNA reads TGTGCCAGCAGCCCTGACAGGGATGGTAATCAGCCCCAGCATTTT.

This chain links TRBV6-1 with TRBJ2-2; D remains ambiguous. V gave up 4 bases and J gave up 4 bases, with 13 bases separating them. This CDR3 is built from 15 residues. Germline CDR1 and CDR2: MNHNS and SASEGT. In DNA, the CDR3 is TGTGCCAGCAGTGGGGTCCCTAAAGGCACCGGGGAGCTGTTTTTT. Translated, it gives CASSGVPKGTGELFF.

The chain has TRBV27 and TRBJ1-2; no firm D call. Germline CDR1 is MNHEY and CDR2 is SMNVEV (reference sequence). The CDR3 length is 14 residues. The ends were cut back, 6 bases at V and 7 bases at J, with 18 bases in the middle. The CDR3 sequence: CASSQDRGEGGYTF. CDR3 DNA sequence: TGTGCCAGCAGCCAGGACCGGGGTGAGGGTGGCTACACCTTC.

In its sample, this clone was seen a few times. The CDR3 here is CAWRITGTGGYEQYF. CDR3 sequence (DNA): TGTGCCTGGAGAATTACGGGGACAGGGGGCTACGAGCAGTACTTC. The J gene is TRBJ2-7, the V gene TRBV30; 11 bases agree with TRBD1. Trimming took 3 bases from V and 3 from J; bases not matched to a gene: 7. The CDR3 loop spans 15 amino acids. Germline V CDR1 and CDR2: GTSNPN, SVGIG (reference sequence).

The DNA for the CDR3 is TGCGCCAGCAGCCCGCGACAGGGACCGAACACCGGGGAGCTGTTTTTT. This codes for CASSPRQGPNTGELFF. The V gene is TRBV4-3, the J gene TRBJ2-2; 7 positions agree with TRBD1. CDR1 is LGHNA, CDR2 YSLEER, per germline. V was clipped by 4 bases and J by 0 bases; unmatched bases: 5. CDR3 length equals 16 residues.

This clone appeared once. The chain has TRBV18 and TRBJ2-5; D remains unclear. This CDR3 contains 13 residues. V lost 0 bases and J lost 5, with 7 bases in between. Germline loops: CDR1 KGHSH, CDR2 LQKENI. The CDR3 sequence: CASSPPRWETQYF. The CDR3, as DNA: TGTGCCAGCTCACCACCGAGGTGGGAGACCCAGTACTTC.

The chain recombines TRBV7-2 with TRBJ1-1; a weak D match, TRBD1 (6 bases). The CDR3 length is 15 residues. The V and J ends lost 5 bases and 5 bases respectively, with 18 bases between them. The germline V gene encodes CDR1 SGHTA and CDR2 FQGNSA. For the CDR3, the DNA is TGTGCCAGCAGCAAACCAAGGGTACAGGGAACTGAAGCTTTCTTT. Encoded protein: CASSKPRVQGTEAFF. The full variable domain, completed using reference TRBV7-2 and TRBJ1-1, is GAGVSQSPSNKVTEKGKDVELRCDPISGHTALYWYRQSLGQGLEFLIYFQGNSAPDKSGLPSDRFSAERTGGSVSTLTIQRTQQEDSAVYLCASSKPRVQGTEAFFGQGTRLTVV.

The gene calls are TRBV18 and TRBJ2-2; D gene uncertain. Germline loops: CDR1 KGHSH, CDR2 LQKENI. V was shortened by 3 bases and J by 5 bases, with 7 bases between the two germline ends. The CDR3 spans 13 residues. The CDR3 protein is CASSPSITGELFF. CDR3 nucleotides: TGTGCCAGCTCACCGTCAATAACCGGGGAGCTGTTTTTT.

This clone was detected only a few times. The chain joins TRBV7-9 to TRBJ1-6; D is unclear. In germline, CDR1 is SEHNR, CDR2 FQNEAQ (reference sequence). The CDR3 consists of 12 residues. Trimming removed 4 bases at V and 12 bases at J, with 10 bases between. The CDR3 reads CASSWGTRPLHF. The CDR3 region has the DNA TGTGCCAGCAGCTGGGGAACGAGACCCCTCCACTTT. The entire variable domain, with the rest obtained from reference TRBV7-9 and TRBJ1-6, is as follows: DTGVSQNPRHKITKRGQNVTFRCDPISEHNRLYWYRQTLGQGPEFLTYFQNEAQLEKSRLLSDRFSAERPKGSFSTLEIQRTEQGDSAMYLCASSWGTRPLHFGNGTRLTVT.

The V gene is TRBV9, the J gene TRBJ1-3; 7 bases are shared with TRBD1. The V and J ends lost 2 bases and 2 bases, in that order; junction bases with no gene match: 7. Germline V lookup: CDR1 SGDLS, CDR2 YYNGEE. The CDR3 has 16 residues. The CDR3 is CASSVSGTEAGNTIYF. Written as DNA, the CDR3 is TGTGCCAGCAGCGTCTCAGGGACAGAAGCTGGAAACACCATATATTTT.

V and J are TRBV7-2 and TRBJ2-5; D is unclear. This CDR3 region has 14 residues. Trimming removed 2 bases at V and 0 bases at J, with 7 bases between. Germline CDR1 SGHTA, CDR2 FQGNSA. This CDR3 reads CASSLRRDQETQYF. In DNA form, the CDR3 reads TGTGCCAGCAGCTTACGACGGGACCAAGAGACCCAGTACTTC.

CDR3 bases: TGTGCCTGGAGTAGGGGACTAGTGGGCAATGAGCAGTTCTTC. It specifies CAWSRGLVGNEQFF. V usage is TRBV30 and J usage is TRBJ2-1; 8 bases are shared with TRBD2. The V gene's germline CDR1 is GTSNPN and CDR2 SVGIG (reference sequence). J gave up 6 bases and V 2 bases, and 6 bases lay outside the gene matches. This CDR3 is built from 14 residues. The full variable domain, its missing parts supplied by reference TRBV30 and TRBJ2-1, is SQTIHQWPATLVQPVGSPLSLECTVEGTSNPNLYWYRQAAGRGLQLLFYSVGIGQISSEVPQNLSASRPQDRQFILSSKKLLLSDSGFYLCAWSRGLVGNEQFFGPGTRLTVL.

The chain couples TRBV5-1 to TRBJ2-3, with TRBD2 matching 7 bases. V shed 3 bases and J 0 bases; nucleotides not matched to a gene: 7. This CDR3 has 16 residues. The V gene's germline CDR1 is SGHRS and CDR2 YFSETQ. Written as DNA, the CDR3 is TGCGCCAGCAGCTCTGAAGCGGGGTCCAGCACAGATACGCAGTATTTT. Residues: CASSSEAGSSTDTQYF. Combining the CDR3 with reference TRBV5-1 and TRBJ2-3 gives the whole variable domain KAGVTQTPRYLIKTRGQQVTLSCSPISGHRSVSWYQQTPGQGLQFLFEYFSETQRNKGNFPGRFSGRQFSNSRSEMNVSTLELGDSALYLCASSSEAGSSTDTQYFGPGTRLTVL.

The chain is built from TRBV10-3 and TRBJ2-7; 8 positions match TRBD1. CDR3 length: 17 residues. Trimming took 4 bases from V and 6 from J; bases not matched to a gene: 17. Germline lookup yields CDR1 ENHRY and CDR2 SYGVKD. In DNA, the CDR3 is TGTGCCATCAGTGTAGGGGTTCGGACAGGGTCATCTCTCGAGCAGTACTTC. Its translation is CAISVGVRTGSSLEQYF.

The chain links TRBV4-2 to TRBJ1-2, with D possibly matching TRBD1 (5 bases). The CDR3 covers 17 residues. V was clipped by 1 base and J by 2 bases, with 17 bases between them. Per germline, CDR1 LGHNA and CDR2 YNFKEQ. DNA of the CDR3: TGTGCCAGCAGCCAAGGGGACGGGGCCCCAACGAACTATGGCTACACCTTC. Protein product: CASSQGDGAPTNYGYTF.

This chain uses TRBV2 with TRBJ1-4; D is unclear. CDR1 is SNHLY and CDR2 is FYNNEI in the germline V gene. The V end was cut by 0 bases, the J end by 7 bases, with 15 bases between. The CDR3 is 16 amino acids. For the CDR3, the DNA is TGTGCCAGCAGTGAAGCTGGTGGGTTAGGAGGTGAAAAACTGTTTTTT. Translation gives CASSEAGGLGGEKLFF.

The rearrangement joins TRBV7-2 to TRBJ1-4, with D possibly TRBD1 on 6 matching bases. The germline V gene encodes CDR1 SGHTA and CDR2 FQGNSA. Trimming removed 4 bases at V and 8 bases at J, with 17 bases between. The CDR3 contains 15 residues. In DNA, the CDR3 is TGTGCCAGCAGCTCGAACAGGGTGGTTGGGGAAAAACTGTTTTTT. Amino acids: CASSSNRVVGEKLFF.

The rearrangement links TRBV19 to TRBJ2-7; the D call may be TRBD1 or TRBD2 (5 bases each). V was trimmed by 6 bases and J by 1 base, leaving 16 bases between them. The CDR3 runs 15 residues. Looked up from germline, CDR1 is LNHDA and CDR2 is SQIVND (reference sequence). In DNA form, the CDR3 reads TGTGCCAGTAGCGCCCCGGGACCAACGTCCTACGAGCAGTACTTC. It encodes CASSAPGPTSYEQYF. Based on the CDR3 plus reference TRBV19 and TRBJ2-7, the full variable domain is DGGITQSPKYLFRKEGQNVTLSCEQNLNHDAMYWYRQDPGQGLRLIYYSQIVNDFQKGDIAEGYSVSREKKESFPLTVTSAQKNPTAFYLCASSAPGPTSYEQYFGPGTRLTVT.

The count of this clone is one. This chain links TRBV7-9 with TRBJ2-7; D is perhaps TRBD1 or TRBD2 (5 bases each). Trimming took 4 bases from V and 5 from J, leaving 9 bases between them. In germline, CDR1 is SEHNR, CDR2 FQNEAQ (reference sequence). The CDR3 is 12 residues long. CDR3 sequence (DNA): TGTGCCAGCAGCTCAGGGACGGACGAGCAGTACTTC. Translating gives CASSSGTDEQYF.

V usage is TRBV7-2 and J usage is TRBJ1-5, with TRBD1 matching 7 bases. The length of the CDR3 is 16 residues. V was clipped by 3 bases and J by 0 bases; unmatched bases: 5. Germline loops: CDR1 SGHTA, CDR2 FQGNSA. CDR3 bases: TGTGCCAGCAGCTTTCACAGGGGAATTAGCAATCAGCCCCAGCATTTT. This translates into CASSFHRGISNQPQHF.